The rows below give T cell receptor beta chains drawn from one sample of a study of T cell repertoires in cytomegalovirus infection. MiXCR, applied by TCRdb to the reads, yields one record per CDR3 protein. Among fewer than 1,000,000 distinct CDR3 sequences listed, 31% were seen once. Antigens for these TCRs are unknown. The sample here was cultured CD8+ T cells from PBMCs, taken from culture after CMV antigen stimulation. The source of these receptors is a human donor in good health (CMV status not recorded). Some clones in this sample may be carry-over from other donors' samples. The CDR3 runs from the conserved cysteine through the conserved F or W. Fields, in order: J gene, D gene, V gene, clone size, CDR3 protein, CDR3 DNA. A D gene is named only where the DNA matches it firmly. Size is omitted from some rows. Given values are once, few, many or a class for expanded clones.

J: TRBJ1-1; D: -; V: TRBV19; size: -; CDR3: CASSIGGVTEAFF; DNA: TGTGCCAGTAGTATTGGGGGAGTCACTGAAGCTTTCTTT
J: TRBJ2-7; D: -; V: TRBV20-1; size: once; CDR3: CSASSDDSYEQYF; DNA: TGCAGTGCTAGTTCTGACGATTCCTACGAGCAGTACTTC
J: TRBJ1-1; D: -; V: TRBV11-2; size: few; CDR3: CASSNRLDEAFF; DNA: TGTGCCAGCAGCAACCGACTCGACGAAGCTTTCTTT
J: TRBJ1-2; D: TRBD1; V: TRBV27; size: few; CDR3: CASSPGTVHSYYGYTF; DNA: TGTGCCAGCAGTCCCGGGACAGTGCATTCCTACTATGGCTACACCTTC
J: TRBJ1-3; D: -; V: TRBV10-3; size: few; CDR3: CAILSAEPPSGNTIYF; DNA: TGTGCCATCCTGAGCGCAGAACCCCCCTCTGGAAACACCATATATTTT
J: TRBJ1-1; D: -; V: TRBV12-3/TRBV12-4; size: many; CDR3: CASSLQGIEAFF; DNA: TGTGCCAGCAGTTTACAGGGGATTGAAGCTTTCTTT
J: TRBJ1-6; D: -; V: TRBV5-6; size: few; CDR3: CASSLESNSDSPLHF; DNA: TGTGCCAGCAGCTTGGAGTCCAACTCAGATTCACCCCTCCACTTT
J: TRBJ2-1; D: -; V: TRBV7-9; size: many; CDR3: CASSLAQGSINEQFF; DNA: TGTGCCAGCAGCTTAGCCCAGGGGTCGATTAATGAGCAGTTCTTC
J: TRBJ2-3; D: -; V: TRBV5-4; size: -; CDR3: CASSLTGRNTDTQYF; DNA: TGTGCCAGCAGCTTGACCGGACGGAACACAGATACGCAGTATTTT
J: TRBJ2-3; D: -; V: TRBV7-3; size: -; CDR3: CASSFLSGPDTQYF; DNA: TGTGCCAGCAGCTTCTTATCGGGCCCAGATACGCAGTATTTT
J: TRBJ1-1; D: -; V: TRBV27; size: -; CDR3: CASSSGGFAEAFF; DNA: TGTGCCAGCAGTTCGGGAGGGTTCGCTGAAGCTTTCTTT
J: TRBJ2-5; D: TRBD1; V: TRBV6-1; size: few; CDR3: CASSGRDRGETQYF; DNA: TGTGCCAGCAGTGGAAGGGACAGGGGTGAGACCCAGTACTTC
J: TRBJ1-1; D: -; V: TRBV19; size: few; CDR3: CASSISVLNEAFF; DNA: TGTGCCAGTAGTATCTCCGTTCTGAATGAAGCTTTCTTT
J: TRBJ2-3; D: -; V: TRBV6-6; size: many; CDR3: CASSNNDGETTDTQYF; DNA: TGTGCCAGCAGTAACAACGACGGGGAGACCACAGATACGCAGTATTTT
J: TRBJ2-5; D: -; V: TRBV27; size: once; CDR3: CASSLLRRGVKDQETQYF; DNA: TGTGCCAGCAGTTTACTACGACGGGGAGTCAAGGACCAAGAGACCCAGTACTTC
J: TRBJ2-3; D: TRBD1; V: TRBV6-2/TRBV6-3; size: few; CDR3: CASRSGQGSRTDTQYF; DNA: TGTGCCAGCAGATCGGGACAGGGCAGTCGCACAGATACGCAGTATTTT
J: TRBJ1-1; D: -; V: TRBV2; size: few; CDR3: CASSAKQTTNTEAFF; DNA: TGTGCCAGCAGTGCGAAGCAAACAACGAACACTGAAGCTTTCTTT
J: TRBJ1-1; D: -; V: TRBV27; size: -; CDR3: CASSLTRRGTEAFF; DNA: TGTGCCAGCAGTTTAACTCGGAGGGGCACTGAAGCTTTCTTT
J: TRBJ2-2; D: -; V: TRBV7-2; size: many; CDR3: CASSFTRVRYTGELFF; DNA: TGTGCCAGCAGCTTCACCCGGGTCCGGTACACCGGGGAGCTGTTTTTT
J: TRBJ2-1; D: TRBD2; V: TRBV6-1; size: -; CDR3: CASRTSAYEQFF; DNA: TGTGCCAGCAGGACTAGCGCGTATGAGCAGTTCTTC
J: TRBJ2-2; D: -; V: TRBV5-6; size: few; CDR3: CASSPPGTNTGELFF; DNA: TGTGCCAGCAGCCCCCCGGGCACGAACACCGGGGAGCTGTTTTTT
J: TRBJ2-1; D: TRBD1; V: TRBV7-6; size: many; CDR3: CASSSTPGQGWSYNEQFF; DNA: TGTGCCAGCAGCTCTACACCGGGACAGGGATGGTCCTACAATGAGCAGTTCTTC
J: TRBJ1-1; D: -; V: TRBV19; size: -; CDR3: CASREMDSHTEAFF; DNA: TGTGCCAGTAGGGAAATGGACAGTCACACTGAAGCTTTCTTT
J: TRBJ2-5; D: -; V: TRBV6-6; size: -; CDR3: CASSYDGGAIQETQYF; DNA: TGTGCCAGCAGTTACGATGGGGGGGCTATCCAAGAGACCCAGTACTTC
J: TRBJ1-2; D: TRBD1; V: TRBV20-1; size: -; CDR3: CSASDRGNYGYTF; DNA: TGCAGTGCTTCGGACAGGGGCAACTATGGCTACACCTTC
J: TRBJ2-1; D: TRBD2; V: TRBV6-5; size: once; CDR3: CASSFTREGVYNEQFF; DNA: TGTGCCAGCAGTTTCACCCGGGAGGGGGTATACAATGAGCAGTTCTTC
J: TRBJ1-5; D: -; V: TRBV19; size: -; CDR3: CATSFRGENQPQHF; DNA: TGTGCCACCTCCTTCCGGGGGGAGAATCAGCCCCAGCATTTT
J: TRBJ1-2; D: -; V: TRBV7-9; size: few; CDR3: CASSLIDGSYGYTF; DNA: TGTGCCAGCAGCTTAATCGACGGCAGCTATGGCTACACCTTC
J: TRBJ2-7; D: -; V: TRBV7-6; size: -; CDR3: CASRGSSHEQYF; DNA: TGTGCCAGCCGAGGATCATCACACGAGCAGTACTTC
J: TRBJ2-1; D: TRBD2; V: TRBV7-9; size: few; CDR3: CASSLGLVVYNEQFF; DNA: TGTGCCAGCAGCTTGGGACTAGTGGTGTACAATGAGCAGTTCTTC
J: TRBJ2-7; D: -; V: TRBV27; size: -; CDR3: CASSFNNLYEQYF; DNA: TGTGCCAGCAGTTTTAACAATCTCTACGAGCAGTACTTC
J: TRBJ1-1; D: -; V: TRBV19; size: -; CDR3: CASSLTKNTEAFF; DNA: TGTGCCAGTAGTTTAACAAAGAACACTGAAGCTTTCTTT
J: TRBJ2-1; D: -; V: TRBV28; size: -; CDR3: CATSGLYYNEQFF; DNA: TGTGCCACCTCTGGGCTCTACTACAATGAGCAGTTCTTC
J: TRBJ1-5; D: -; V: TRBV4-1; size: few; CDR3: CASSQDGVRRYEPQHF; DNA: TGCGCCAGCAGCCAAGACGGGGTAAGGAGGTACGAGCCCCAGCATTTT
J: TRBJ1-2; D: -; V: TRBV27; size: -; CDR3: CASSLSRHFYGYTF; DNA: TGTGCCAGCAGTCTATCCAGACACTTTTATGGCTACACCTTC
J: TRBJ2-3; D: -; V: TRBV4-1; size: -; CDR3: CASSHIAELPGTDTQYF; DNA: TGCGCCAGCAGCCACATAGCGGAACTACCCGGCACAGATACGCAGTATTTT
J: TRBJ2-1; D: -; V: TRBV12-3/TRBV12-4; size: -; CDR3: CASSLTGSGNEQFF; DNA: TGTGCCAGCAGTTTGACCGGGAGTGGCAATGAGCAGTTCTTC
J: TRBJ2-3; D: TRBD2; V: TRBV2; size: -; CDR3: CASSEIVAGSTDTQYF; DNA: TGTGCCAGCAGTGAAATAGTAGCGGGTAGCACAGATACGCAGTATTTT
J: TRBJ2-1; D: TRBD2; V: TRBV15; size: -; CDR3: CATSILAGGYNEQFF; DNA: TGTGCCACCAGCATACTAGCGGGGGGCTACAATGAGCAGTTCTTC
J: TRBJ2-3; D: TRBD2; V: TRBV7-9; size: many; CDR3: CASSRAGDTDTQYF; DNA: TGTGCCAGCAGCCGGGCGGGGGACACAGATACGCAGTATTTT
J: TRBJ2-6; D: -; V: TRBV14; size: -; CDR3: CASSPEWNSLYSGANVLTF; DNA: TGTGCCAGCAGTCCGGAATGGAACAGCCTCTACTCTGGGGCCAACGTCCTGACTTTC
J: TRBJ2-1; D: -; V: TRBV29-1; size: few; CDR3: CSVDTGSPYNEQFF; DNA: TGCAGCGTAGACACAGGGAGTCCCTACAATGAGCAGTTCTTC
J: TRBJ2-1; D: -; V: TRBV29-1; size: -; CDR3: CSAEEALHEQFF; DNA: TGCAGCGCCGAGGAAGCACTCCATGAGCAGTTCTTC